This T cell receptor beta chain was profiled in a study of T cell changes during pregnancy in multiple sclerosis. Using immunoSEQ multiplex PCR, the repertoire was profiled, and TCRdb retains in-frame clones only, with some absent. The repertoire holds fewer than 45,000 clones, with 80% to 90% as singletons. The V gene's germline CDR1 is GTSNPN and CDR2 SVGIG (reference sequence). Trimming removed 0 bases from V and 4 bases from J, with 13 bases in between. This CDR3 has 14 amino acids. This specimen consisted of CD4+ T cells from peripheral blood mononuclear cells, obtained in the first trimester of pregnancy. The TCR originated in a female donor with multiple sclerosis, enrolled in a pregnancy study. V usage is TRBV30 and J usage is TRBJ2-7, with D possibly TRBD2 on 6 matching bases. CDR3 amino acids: CAWSVSGGGYEQYF. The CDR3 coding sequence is TGTGCCTGGAGTGTATCTGGGGGAGGATACGAGCAGTACTTC.